The next 25 T cell receptor beta chains were all read from a single sample in a study of blood T cell repertoires in COVID-19. Using immunoSEQ multiplex PCR, the repertoire was profiled, and TCRdb retains in-frame clones only, with some absent. The sample contains 250,000 to 300,000 clones, under 90% of which appear only once. The sequencing input was PBMCs or T cells enriched from blood (not recorded which). The receptors derive from a woman in her forties who had recovered from COVID-19.

The chain combines TRBV10-3 with TRBJ2-1, with 7 bases aligning to TRBD2. J gave up 0 bases and V 2 bases, and 7 bases lay outside the gene matches. The CDR3 sequence is 17 residues long. The V gene's germline CDR1 is ENHRY and CDR2 SYGVKD. CDR3 region: CAISETTAGTSYNEQFF. The CDR3, as DNA: TGTGCCATCAGTGAGACGACAGCGGGAACCTCCTACAATGAGCAGTTCTTC.

This clone showed up just once. In DNA form, the CDR3 reads TGTGCCAGCAGCGGGACAGGGGGCTGGGGAACTGAAGCTTTCTTT. Amino acid sequence: CASSGTGGWGTEAFF. The chain has TRBV2 and TRBJ1-1; 12 bases are shared with TRBD1. The CDR3 length is 15 residues. The junction had 7 bases not matched to a gene; V was cut back by 6 bases and J by 5 bases. Germline V lookup: CDR1 SNHLY, CDR2 FYNNEI.

The rearrangement links TRBV30 to TRBJ1-3; D is possibly TRBD1 (5 bases). The V end was cut by 2 bases, the J end by 5 bases, with 13 bases between. CDR1 and CDR2 (germline): GTSNPN, SVGIG (reference sequence). This CDR3 region has 14 residues. Here the CDR3 reads CAWSSQAVRNTIYF. The CDR3 nucleotides read TGTGCCTGGAGTTCACAGGCTGTGAGAAACACCATATATTTT.

The chain employs TRBV4-1 and TRBJ2-7; TRBD2 agrees at 9 bases. The germline V gene has CDR1 MGHRA and CDR2 YSYEKL. The CDR3 length is 15 residues. The J segment lost 4 bases and the V segment lost 1 base, leaving 5 bases of the junction unmatched. CDR3 sequence reads: CASSQVAGGSYEQYF. In DNA, the CDR3 is TGCGCCAGCAGCCAAGTCGCGGGGGGGAGTTACGAGCAGTACTTC.

The rearrangement uses TRBV12-3 or TRBV12-4 and TRBJ2-2; D gene unclear. Trimming removed 3 bases from V and 3 bases from J, with 5 bases in between. The CDR3 is made up of 13 amino acids. CDR3 DNA sequence: TGTGCCAGCAGTTTTCGTGACACCGGGGAGCTGTTTTTT. Protein sequence: CASSFRDTGELFF.

This chain links TRBV4-3 with TRBJ1-2; D is possibly TRBD1 (5 bases). This CDR3 is built from 14 residues. V lost 0 bases and J 5 bases, leaving 10 bases between the germline ends. The germline gives CDR1 LGHNA, CDR2 YSLEER. This chain's CDR3 is CASSQDGGRYGYTF. The DNA for the CDR3 is TGCGCCAGCAGCCAAGACGGGGGAAGGTATGGCTACACCTTC.

The chain carries TRBV10-2 and TRBJ2-1; 15 bases match TRBD2. This CDR3 region has 19 residues. The V gene end was trimmed by 0 bases and the J gene end by 0 bases; junction bases not matched to a gene: 3. The germline V gene has CDR1 WSHSY and CDR2 SAAADI. CDR3 sequence: CASSESGLAGGFSYNEQFF. DNA for the CDR3: TGCGCCAGCAGTGAGTCGGGACTAGCGGGAGGTTTCTCCTACAATGAGCAGTTCTTC.

The rearrangement joins TRBV2 to TRBJ1-2; a possible D gene is TRBD1 (6 bases). V was cut by 4 bases and J by 10 bases, with 16 bases left in between. This CDR3 contains 13 residues. The germline gives CDR1 SNHLY, CDR2 FYNNEI. In nucleotides, the CDR3 is TGTGCCAGCAGTGCCGCTAAAGGACAGCACTACACCTTC. Translation gives CASSAAKGQHYTF.

The CDR3 bases are TGTGCCAGCAGTTTATCCGACTATGGCTACACCTTC. Amino acids: CASSLSDYGYTF. J is TRBJ1-2 and V is TRBV28; D remains unclear. Between the trimmed V and J ends, which lost 1 base and 3 bases, there was a span of 3 bases. There are 12 residues in the CDR3. Germline values: CDR1 MDHEN, CDR2 SYDVKM.

This chain connects TRBV5-1 to TRBJ1-6, with D perhaps TRBD1 (6 bases). CDR3 length equals 14 residues. Germline V CDR1 and CDR2: SGHRS, YFSETQ. Deletions cut 0 bases from V and 10 bases from J, with 11 bases between. Here the CDR3 reads CASSLGTADSPLHF. Here the CDR3 DNA reads TGCGCCAGCAGCTTGGGGACAGCGGACTCACCCCTCCACTTT.

J is TRBJ2-3 and V is TRBV5-4, with D maybe TRBD1 (5 bases). Trimming removed 4 bases from V and 4 bases from J, with 10 bases in between. CDR1 is SGHNT and CDR2 is YYREEE in the germline V gene (reference sequence). There are 13 residues in the CDR3. CDR3 in DNA: TGTGCCAGCAGCCAAGGGGAAGCAGATACGCAGTATTTT. It yields the protein CASSQGEADTQYF.

The chain is built from TRBV5-8 and TRBJ2-3; the match to TRBD1 covers 8 bases. Germline V gene data show CDR1 as SGHTS and CDR2 as YDEGEE. V lost 4 bases to trimming and J lost 4 bases; unmatched junction nucleotides: 8. The CDR3 length is 15 residues. DNA of the CDR3: TGTGCCAGCAGCAAAGTACAGGGGGTGGCAGATACGCAGTATTTT. This translates into CASSKVQGVADTQYF.

In the case of this clone: This sample includes further DNA sequences coding for the same CDR3. CDR3 nucleotide sequence: TGTGCCAGTAGTATAGGGCTAGCGGATACGCAGTATTTT. As protein: CASSIGLADTQYF. V and J are TRBV19 and TRBJ2-3; maybe TRBD2 (6 bases). The germline CDR1 and CDR2 sequences are LNHDA and SQIVND (reference sequence). V was cut by 1 base and J by 6 bases, with 8 bases left in between. This CDR3 has 13 amino acids.

This chain uses TRBV11-2 with TRBJ2-3; TRBD1 might be the D (6 bases). The CDR3 is made up of 15 amino acids. The ends were cut back, 4 bases at V and 0 bases at J, with 11 bases in the middle. Looked up from germline, CDR1 is SGHAT and CDR2 is FQNNGV. The CDR3 DNA reads TGTGCCAGCAGCTCCCGACAGGACAGCACAGATACGCAGTATTTT. It yields the protein CASSSRQDSTDTQYF.

V is TRBV7-2 and J is TRBJ2-7; 11 positions agree with TRBD1. Trimming took 5 bases from V and 6 from J; bases not matched to a gene: 6. Germline loops: CDR1 SGHTA, CDR2 FQGNSA. The CDR3 has 14 residues. The CDR3 loop is CASSPDRGLSEQYF. CDR3 in DNA: TGTGCCAGCAGCCCGGACAGGGGGCTCAGCGAGCAGTACTTC. Using reference TRBV7-2 and TRBJ2-7 for the parts outside the CDR3, the full variable domain is GAGVSQSPSNKVTEKGKDVELRCDPISGHTALYWYRQSLGQGLEFLIYFQGNSAPDKSGLPSDRFSAERTGGSVSTLTIQRTQQEDSAVYLCASSPDRGLSEQYFGPGTRLTVT.

V and J are TRBV27 and TRBJ2-1; 7 positions match TRBD2. The J segment lost 4 bases and the V segment lost 0 bases, leaving 12 bases of the junction unmatched. The CDR3 loop spans 18 amino acids. The germline CDR1 and CDR2 sequences are MNHEY and SMNVEV (reference sequence). The DNA of the CDR3 is TGTGCCAGCAGTTTATCCCCGCACTCTAGCGGAGCTTACAATGAGCAGTTCTTC. Translating gives CASSLSPHSSGAYNEQFF.

This clone was observed a few times. J is TRBJ1-5 and V is TRBV6-6; 8 nucleotides line up with TRBD1. The CDR3 spans 16 residues. V was pared by 8 bases and J by 0 bases, with 9 bases of the junction left unmatched. Germline V gene sequence: CDR1 MNHNY, CDR2 SVGAGI (reference sequence). The CDR3 loop is CASGPSGGPSNQPQHF. CDR3 nucleotide sequence: TGTGCCAGCGGACCTTCAGGGGGCCCTAGCAATCAGCCCCAGCATTTT.

This clone was counted at least ten times. V gene TRBV7-2 combines with J gene TRBJ2-7; TRBD1 aligns across 11 bases. Germline V gives CDR1 SGHTA, CDR2 FQGNSA. V shed 4 bases and J 5 bases; nucleotides not matched to a gene: 7. This CDR3 contains 15 residues. CDR3 bases: TGTGCCAGCAGCTCAAGGACAGGGGGCCTAGACGAGCAGTACTTC. It encodes CASSSRTGGLDEQYF.

The CDR3 sequence is CATAGTGGNTIYF. In DNA, the CDR3 is TGTGCCACCGCGGGGACGGGTGGAAACACCATATATTTT. The rearrangement joins TRBV2 to TRBJ1-3, with D possibly being TRBD1 (5 bases). Germline lookup yields CDR1 SNHLY and CDR2 FYNNEI. The CDR3 runs 13 residues. The V end was cut by 10 bases, the J end by 3 bases, with 13 bases between.

The V gene is TRBV2, the J gene TRBJ1-2; a possible D gene is TRBD1 (5 bases). Trimming shortened V by 4 bases and J by 6 bases, and 15 bases separated the two germline ends. Germline CDR1 and CDR2: SNHLY and FYNNEI. This CDR3 is built from 14 residues. Here the CDR3 reads CASSVGQGFDGYTF. The CDR3 DNA follows: TGTGCCAGCAGTGTAGGGCAGGGTTTCGATGGCTACACCTTC.

This sequence joins TRBV18 and TRBJ1-1; no firm D call. The germline V and J ends were trimmed by 2 bases and 7 bases, with 11 bases remaining between them. The length of the CDR3 is 13 residues. Germline V gives CDR1 KGHSH, CDR2 LQKENI. The CDR3 is CASSPDTRFEAFF. In nucleotides, the CDR3 is TGTGCCAGCTCACCAGACACCCGGTTTGAAGCTTTCTTT. Full variable domain (missing parts from reference TRBV18 and TRBJ1-1): NAGVMQNPRHLVRRRGQEARLRCSPMKGHSHVYWYRQLPEEGLKFMVYLQKENIIDESGMPKERFSAEFPKEGPSILRIQQVVRGDSAAYFCASSPDTRFEAFFGQGTRLTVV.

This clone was seen just once. The chain is built from TRBV9 and TRBJ1-6; D remains unclear. This CDR3 region has 16 residues. Trimming removed 0 bases at V and 6 bases at J, with 13 bases between. Germline CDR1 is SGDLS and CDR2 is YYNGEE. For the CDR3, the DNA is TGTGCCAGCAGCGTAGATCGAGGCAGAAGTAATTCACCCCTCCACTTT. Amino acids: CASSVDRGRSNSPLHF.

The rearrangement links TRBV5-4 to TRBJ1-6, with 11 bases matching TRBD1. Per the germline V gene, CDR1 is SGHNT and CDR2 is YYREEE (reference sequence). The J segment lost 4 bases and the V segment lost 4 bases, leaving 4 bases of the junction unmatched. The CDR3 sequence is 16 residues long. The CDR3: CASSRGTGGYNSPLHF. Written as DNA, the CDR3 is TGTGCCAGCAGCCGGGGGACAGGGGGATATAATTCACCCCTCCACTTT.

This clone appeared a single time. The chain uses TRBV10-3 and TRBJ1-1, with 7 bases that match TRBD1. Germline assignment: CDR1 ENHRY and CDR2 SYGVKD. Germline trimming cut 10 bases from V and 4 bases from J; bases unmatched to any gene: 9. There are 13 residues in the CDR3. CDR3 nucleotides: TGTGCCAGCCAGACAGGGTTGGCCACTGAAGCTTTCTTT. Its translation is CASQTGLATEAFF.

The chain has TRBV5-1 and TRBJ2-3; 11 nucleotides align to TRBD2. The CDR3 contains 15 residues. Germline CDR1 and CDR2: SGHRS and YFSETQ. Losses at the gene ends were 5 bases for V and 2 bases for J; bases not matched to a gene: 4. The CDR3 DNA follows: TGCGCCAGCAGTTTTAGCGGGGGGGCCACAGATACGCAGTATTTT. Protein: CASSFSGGATDTQYF.